This T cell receptor (beta chain) was found in a study of PD-1 blockade in classical Hodgkin lymphoma. This clone was counted once. Its matching antigen is unknown. Sequencing used immunoSEQ multiplex PCR; TCRdb keeps in-frame clones, though not all of them. The sample yields about 20,000 clones, about 87% seen once. As to time point: cycle 4 day 1 (C4D1), after five to seven weeks of nivolumab. There was relapse after autologous stem cell transplantation in every patient, and there was variation in brentuximab vedotin exposure. The investigators isolated CD8+ T cells from thawed PBMCs using magnetic negative selection. CDR1 and CDR2 from the germline V gene are LNHDA and SQIVND (reference sequence). Trimming removed 3 bases from V and 4 bases from J, with 12 bases in between. This CDR3 comprises 14 residues. Points from the study as a whole: Lower baseline TCR diversity marked trial partial responders and progressors.

The chain combines TRBV19 with TRBJ1-1; D remains ambiguous. This sequence was found in a human donor with classical Hodgkin lymphoma. The specimen was CD8+ T cells from blood, collected before the fourth cycle of nivolumab. In nucleotides, the CDR3 is TGTGCCAGTAGTATCGAGTTCTTGAGCACTGAAGCTTTCTTT. It yields the protein CASSIEFLSTEAFF.